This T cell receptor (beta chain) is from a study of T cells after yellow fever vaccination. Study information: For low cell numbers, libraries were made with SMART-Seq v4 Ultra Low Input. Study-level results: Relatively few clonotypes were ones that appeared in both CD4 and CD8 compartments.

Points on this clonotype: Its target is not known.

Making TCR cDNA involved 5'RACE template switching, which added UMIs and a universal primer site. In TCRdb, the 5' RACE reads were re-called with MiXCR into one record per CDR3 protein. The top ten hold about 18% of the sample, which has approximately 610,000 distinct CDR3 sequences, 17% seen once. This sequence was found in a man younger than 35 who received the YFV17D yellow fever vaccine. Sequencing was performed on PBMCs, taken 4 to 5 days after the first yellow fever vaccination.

CDR3 residues: CASSTGTGGTNEKLFF. The CDR3, as DNA: TGTGCCAGCAGTACCGGGACAGGAGGAACTAATGAAAAACTGTTTTTT. The chain has TRBV27 and TRBJ1-4; 8 bases are a match to TRBD1. The CDR3 consists of 16 residues. The V and J ends lost 5 bases and 1 base, in that order; junction bases with no gene match: 6. The germline V gene has CDR1 MNHEY and CDR2 SMNVEV (reference sequence).